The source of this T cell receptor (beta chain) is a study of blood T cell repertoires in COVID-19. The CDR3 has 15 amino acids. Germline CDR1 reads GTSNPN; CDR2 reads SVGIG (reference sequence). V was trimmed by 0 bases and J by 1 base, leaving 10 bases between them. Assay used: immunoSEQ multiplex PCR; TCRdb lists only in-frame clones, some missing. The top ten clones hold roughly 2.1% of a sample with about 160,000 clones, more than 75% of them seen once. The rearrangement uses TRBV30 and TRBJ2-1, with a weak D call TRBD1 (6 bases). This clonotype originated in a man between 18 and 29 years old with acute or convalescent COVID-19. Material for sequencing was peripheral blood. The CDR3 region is CAWSVGATSYNEQFF. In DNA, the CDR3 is TGTGCCTGGAGTGTGGGGGCGACTTCCTACAATGAGCAGTTCTTC.